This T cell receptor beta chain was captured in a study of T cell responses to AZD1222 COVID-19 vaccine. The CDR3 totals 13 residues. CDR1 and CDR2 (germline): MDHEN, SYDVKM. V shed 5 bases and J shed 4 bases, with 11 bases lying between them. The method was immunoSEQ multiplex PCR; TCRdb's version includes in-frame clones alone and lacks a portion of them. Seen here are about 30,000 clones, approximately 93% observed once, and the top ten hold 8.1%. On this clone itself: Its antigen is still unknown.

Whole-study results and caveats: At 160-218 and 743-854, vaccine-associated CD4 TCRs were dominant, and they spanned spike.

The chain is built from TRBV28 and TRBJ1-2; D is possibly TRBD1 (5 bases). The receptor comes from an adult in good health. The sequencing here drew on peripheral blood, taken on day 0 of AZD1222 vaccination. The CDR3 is CASSTRGVYGYTF. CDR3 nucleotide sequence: TGTGCCAGCAGTACACGGGGGGTCTATGGCTACACCTTC.